This T cell receptor (beta chain) was recovered during a study of shared clonotypes between healthy human individuals. In the naive CD8 group, cells lacked CD45RO and were positively selected for CCR7, so terminally differentiated effector memory CD45RA+ cells were left out. Trimming stripped 1 base from V and 1 base from J, with 13 bases between. The germline CDR1 and CDR2 sequences are LGHNA and YSLEER. This CDR3 is built from 17 residues. As to this clone: The antigen is undetermined.

Libraries were prepared by immunoSEQ multiplex PCR; TCRdb keeps only in-frame clonotypes and omits some of them. The sample consists of about 2.1 million clones, approximately 94% of them appearing once. Study findings and constraints: How much donors shared clonotypes was expected to be affected by sequencing depth.

This receptor was obtained from a man younger than 35 in good health. Some clones in this sample may be carry-over from other donors' samples. Sequencing was done on a sample of naive CD8+ T cells from PBMCs. The chain joins TRBV4-3 to TRBJ2-2; D not certain. The CDR3: CASSQAPGILNTGELFF. As DNA, the CDR3 is TGCGCCAGCAGCCAAGCCCCAGGTATCCTGAACACCGGGGAGCTGTTTTTT.